This T cell receptor (beta chain) was sequenced during a study of patients and donors after allogeneic stem cell transplantation. A single record per CDR3 protein comes from TCRdb applying MiXCR to the RT-PCR reads. The data hold 920,000 or so distinct CDR3 sequences, with approximately 18% observed a single time. The clonotype comes from a human donor who was either an allogeneic HSCT recipient or a stem cell or donor lymphocyte infusion donor (not recorded which). It is not recorded whose cells these are; they may come from a transplant donor. What was sequenced was blood, either unsorted or a sorted T cell fraction (not recorded which).

The CDR3 protein is CASSLGRDIRTDTQYF. The CDR3 coding sequence is TGTGCCAGCAGCTTAGGGCGGGACATTCGCACAGATACGCAGTATTTT. The rearrangement links TRBV11-2 to TRBJ2-3; TRBD1 or TRBD2 may be the D gene (6 bases each). The CDR3 length is 16 residues. Looked up from germline, CDR1 is SGHAT and CDR2 is FQNNGV. V shed 1 base and J shed 1 base, with 12 bases lying between them.